Presented here are 26 T cell receptor beta chains from one specimen sequenced in a study of blood T cell repertoires in COVID-19. Profiled with immunoSEQ multiplex PCR; TCRdb holds only in-frame clones, not every one. Counted here are under 75,000 clones, 70% to 90% occurring once; the ten biggest clones make up 6.5% to 8.5%. Sample: peripheral blood. Receptor source: a man between 60 and 75 years old with acute or convalescent COVID-19.

This chain links TRBV23-1 with TRBJ1-1; 8 nucleotides align to TRBD1. TRBV23-1 is identified as an open reading frame with a role that is uncertain. V lost 9 bases, J lost 1 base, and 1 base stayed unmatched. The CDR3 is 12 residues long. The CDR3: CARGTGNTEAFF. In DNA form, the CDR3 reads TGCGCCAGAGGGACAGGGAACACTGAAGCTTTCTTT.

The genes are TRBV6-2 or TRBV6-3 and TRBJ2-2, with a possible D match to TRBD2 (6 bases). The CDR3 is 15 residues long. The germline gives CDR1 MNHEY, CDR2 SVGEGT. The V end was cut by 6 bases, the J end by 7 bases, with 18 bases between. CDR3 protein: CASSSAGTGNGELFF. In DNA, the CDR3 is TGTGCCAGCAGCTCCGCGGGGACGGGGAACGGGGAGCTGTTTTTT.

The chain joins TRBV11-1 to TRBJ2-1; the match to TRBD2 covers 12 bases. CDR1 is SGHAT, CDR2 FQDESV, per germline (reference sequence). The CDR3 extends over 15 amino acids. V dropped 4 bases and J dropped 7; count of bases not matched to a gene: 5. The CDR3 protein is CASSSRTSGANEQFF. The CDR3 nucleotides read TGTGCCAGCAGCTCCAGGACTAGCGGGGCAAATGAGCAGTTCTTC.

The rearrangement uses TRBV7-8 and TRBJ1-2, with TRBD1 matching over 7 bases. There are 13 residues in the CDR3. CDR1 is SGHVS, CDR2 FQNEAQ, per germline. V trimming: 0 bases; J trimming: 8 bases; junction bases outside the gene matches: 3. This CDR3 is CASSLAQGRGYTF. The CDR3, as DNA: TGTGCCAGCAGCTTAGCACAGGGGAGGGGCTACACCTTC.

V gene TRBV24-1 combines with J gene TRBJ2-3; 8 bases agree with TRBD1. The CDR3 is made up of 14 amino acids. Trimming removed 4 bases from V and 5 bases from J; junction bases left unmatched: 4. Germline CDR1 KGHDR, CDR2 SFDVKD. The CDR3 sequence: CATSDPGTGDTQYF. The CDR3 DNA reads TGTGCCACCAGTGACCCCGGGACAGGAGATACGCAGTATTTT.

The chain links TRBV6-6 to TRBJ1-1; perhaps TRBD1 as D (5 bases). Per the germline V gene, CDR1 is MNHNY and CDR2 is SVGAGI (reference sequence). Trimming removed 7 bases at V and 2 bases at J, with 14 bases between. The CDR3 consists of 14 residues. The CDR3 region is CASTNGGANTEAFF. The CDR3 DNA reads as TGTGCCAGCACCAACGGAGGGGCCAACACTGAAGCTTTCTTT.

The genes are TRBV7-2 and TRBJ2-5; a weak D match, TRBD2 (6 bases). Germline V CDR1 and CDR2: SGHTA, FQGNSA. The CDR3 length is 13 residues. With 1 base removed from V and 3 bases from J, the gap between germline ends came to 6 bases. In DNA, the CDR3 is TGTGCCAGCAGCTTAGGCGGGAAAGAGACCCAGTACTTC. Protein: CASSLGGKETQYF.

The V gene is TRBV28, the J gene TRBJ1-2; D might be TRBD1 (6 bases). The CDR3 totals 13 residues. The germline gives CDR1 MDHEN, CDR2 SYDVKM. V was cut by 8 bases and J by 7 bases, with 17 bases left in between. The CDR3 protein is CASELQGWGGYTF. Written as DNA, the CDR3 is TGTGCCAGCGAACTACAGGGCTGGGGTGGCTACACCTTC.

V gene TRBV27 combines with J gene TRBJ2-5; 8 bases agree with TRBD1. With V trimmed by 6 bases and J by 5 bases, 11 bases remained unmatched. Germline CDR1 MNHEY, CDR2 SMNVEV (reference sequence). This CDR3 region has 15 residues. The CDR3 sequence is CASSLGTGPGETQYF. Written as DNA, the CDR3 is TGTGCCAGCAGCCTAGGGACAGGCCCAGGGGAGACCCAGTACTTC.

CDR3 sequence (DNA): TGTGCCAGCAGCCCTCGACTAGCGGGGCTCAATGAGCAGTTCTTC. Residues: CASSPRLAGLNEQFF. This rearrangement joins TRBV9 to TRBJ2-1; TRBD2 matches 11 bases. From germline, CDR1 is SGDLS and CDR2 YYNGEE. V gave up 4 bases and J gave up 6 bases; unmatched junction bases: 6. CDR3 length: 15 amino acids. Together with reference TRBV9 and TRBJ2-1, the CDR3 gives the full variable domain: DSGVTQTPKHLITATGQRVTLRCSPRSGDLSVYWYQQSLDQGLQFLIQYYNGEERAKGNILERFSAQQFPDLHSELNLSSLELGDSALYFCASSPRLAGLNEQFFGPGTRLTVL.

This chain's CDR3 is CASSQGLAGPGEQFF. CDR3 nucleotides: TGTGCCAGCAGCCAAGGACTAGCGGGTCCGGGGGAGCAGTTCTTC. The chain combines TRBV3-1 (or the pseudogene TRBV3-2) with TRBJ2-1, with 10 bases that match TRBD2. Germline V CDR1 and CDR2: LGHDT, YNNKEL (reference sequence). CDR3 length: 15 amino acids. V shed 1 base and J 10 bases; nucleotides not matched to a gene: 7.

As to this clone: One end of the junction varies from germline; a read error may be responsible. The J gene is TRBJ1-1, the V gene TRBV4-1; D may be TRBD1 (5 bases). Germline loops: CDR1 MGHRA, CDR2 YSYEKL. This CDR3 has 16 residues. This CDR3 is CASTQGAGIMNTEAFF. DNA of the CDR3: TGCGCCAGCACCCAAGGGGCAGGTATTATGAACACTGAAGCTTTCTTT.

V is TRBV7-2 and J is TRBJ2-5; 8 nucleotides align to TRBD1. The germline gives CDR1 SGHTA, CDR2 FQGNSA. J was trimmed by 4 bases and V by 3 bases; bases with no gene match: 4. The CDR3 contains 14 residues. The CDR3 loop reads CASSLTGDRETQYF. CDR3 DNA sequence: TGTGCCAGCAGCTTGACAGGGGATCGAGAGACCCAGTACTTC.

A word on this clone: The same CDR3 is also encoded by other DNA sequences in this sample. The chain couples TRBV19 to TRBJ1-5, with TRBD1 matching 9 bases. The CDR3 totals 14 residues. V dropped 4 bases and J dropped 7; count of bases not matched to a gene: 5. Germline CDR1 is LNHDA and CDR2 is SQIVND (reference sequence). Here the CDR3 reads CASSTTGGGQPQHF. The CDR3 DNA reads TGTGCCAGTAGTACAACAGGGGGCGGACAGCCCCAGCATTTT.

The CDR3 nucleotides read TGTGCCAGCAGACTCAGGGGGCTGGACACCGGGGAGCTGTTTTTT. Protein: CASRLRGLDTGELFF. The genes are TRBV7-8 and TRBJ2-2, with 8 bases lining up with TRBD1. V lost 6 bases to trimming and J lost 3 bases; unmatched junction nucleotides: 6. From germline, CDR1 is SGHVS and CDR2 FQNEAQ. CDR3 length equals 15 residues.

The rearrangement links TRBV28 to TRBJ1-6, with TRBD1 matching over 7 bases. Germline CDR1 is MDHEN and CDR2 is SYDVKM. The CDR3 is made up of 15 amino acids. With V trimmed by 8 bases and J by 4 bases, 8 bases remained unmatched. The CDR3 coding sequence is TGTGCCAGCCTCAGTCCGGGACAGTATAATTCACCCCTCCACTTT. It encodes CASLSPGQYNSPLHF. Combining the CDR3 with reference TRBV28 and TRBJ1-6 gives the whole variable domain DVKVTQSSRYLVKRTGEKVFLECVQDMDHENMFWYRQDPGLGLRLIYFSYDVKMKEKGDIPEGYSVSREKKERFSLILESASTNQTSMYLCASLSPGQYNSPLHFGNGTRLTVT.

The chain carries TRBV3-1 (or the pseudogene TRBV3-2) and TRBJ2-1; D might be TRBD2 (6 bases). Germline V gives CDR1 LGHDT, CDR2 YNNKEL (reference sequence). V lost 3 bases and J 6 bases, leaving 12 bases between the germline ends. This CDR3 comprises 14 residues. CDR3 in DNA: TGTGCCAGCAGCCAGGGCGGGAAAGGCAATGAGCAGTTCTTC. Its protein product is CASSQGGKGNEQFF.

This clone was seen only a few times. The gene calls are TRBV19 and TRBJ1-6, with 11 bases lining up with TRBD1. The CDR3 runs to 17 residues. The J segment lost 9 bases and the V segment lost 1 base, leaving 8 bases of the junction unmatched. Germline CDR1 LNHDA, CDR2 SQIVND (reference sequence). CDR3 DNA sequence: TGTGCCAGTAGTATAGCCCTGTCCGGGACAGGGGGTTCACCCCTCCACTTT. This translates into CASSIALSGTGGSPLHF.

In this sample, this clone turned up once. The V and J genes are TRBV5-8 and TRBJ2-7; 7 bases are a match to TRBD1. The CDR3 totals 15 residues. V was clipped by 4 bases and J by 3 bases; unmatched bases: 10. Germline V gives CDR1 SGHTS, CDR2 YDEGEE. CDR3 in amino acids: CASSPWDSRDYEQYF. The DNA of the CDR3 is TGTGCCAGCAGCCCTTGGGACAGCCGCGACTACGAGCAGTACTTC.

This chain's CDR3 is CAISESIQYGYTF. In DNA, the CDR3 is TGTGCCATCAGTGAGTCCATTCAGTATGGCTACACCTTC. The V gene is TRBV10-3, the J gene TRBJ1-2; D remains unclear. V lost 0 bases, J lost 5 bases, and 7 bases lay in between. This CDR3 has 13 amino acids. Germline V gene lookup returns CDR1 ENHRY and CDR2 SYGVKD.

V and J are TRBV28 and TRBJ1-5; D remains ambiguous. CDR3 length: 12 amino acids. CDR1 is MDHEN and CDR2 is SYDVKM in the germline V gene. The V and J ends lost 4 bases and 10 bases respectively, with 11 bases between them. The CDR3 reads CASSSGRIPQHF. The CDR3 nucleotides read TGTGCCAGCAGTTCAGGCAGAATACCCCAGCATTTT.

The chain recombines TRBV5-1 with TRBJ1-1; maybe TRBD1 (5 bases). Trimming took 4 bases from V and 1 from J, leaving 11 bases between them. Germline CDR1 reads SGHRS; CDR2 reads YFSETQ. The CDR3 covers 14 residues. The CDR3 is CASSPDDRNTEAFF. CDR3 in DNA: TGCGCCAGCAGCCCGGACGACAGGAACACTGAAGCTTTCTTT. Full variable domain (outside the CDR3, taken from reference TRBV5-1 and TRBJ1-1): KAGVTQTPRYLIKTRGQQVTLSCSPISGHRSVSWYQQTPGQGLQFLFEYFSETQRNKGNFPGRFSGRQFSNSRSEMNVSTLELGDSALYLCASSPDDRNTEAFFGQGTRLTVV.

In its sample, this clone was seen a few times. J is TRBJ2-7 and V is TRBV4-2; TRBD2 matches at 7 bases. CDR1 and CDR2 from the germline V gene are LGHNA and YNFKEQ. The V gene end was trimmed by 7 bases and the J gene end by 4 bases; junction bases not matched to a gene: 19. This CDR3 is built from 17 residues. The chain's CDR3 is CASNLTFWGGHRYEQYF. CDR3 DNA sequence: TGTGCCAGCAACCTGACCTTCTGGGGGGGTCACAGGTACGAGCAGTACTTC.

The chain has TRBV2 and TRBJ2-1; 7 bases align to TRBD1. From germline, CDR1 is SNHLY and CDR2 FYNNEI. The CDR3 has 13 amino acids. The V and J ends lost 7 bases and 12 bases, in that order; junction bases with no gene match: 12. The CDR3, as DNA: TGTGCCAGCACCCCATTTACTAGGGGGCTGCAGTTCTTC. This encodes CASTPFTRGLQFF.

A single count supports this clone. The chain carries TRBV5-8 and TRBJ1-2; TRBD1 matches at 9 bases. This CDR3 comprises 14 residues. V shed 0 bases and J 3 bases; nucleotides not matched to a gene: 0. The germline V gene has CDR1 SGHTS and CDR2 YDEGEE. The CDR3 coding sequence is TGTGCCAGCAGCTTGGGGGACAGGGACTATGGCTACACCTTC. This sequence encodes CASSLGDRDYGYTF.

This chain links TRBV4-1 with TRBJ1-4; D might be TRBD1 (5 bases). Trimming took 1 base from V and 8 from J, leaving 26 bases between them. Germline V gene data show CDR1 as MGHRA and CDR2 as YSYEKL. The CDR3 spans 19 residues. For the CDR3, the DNA is TGCGCCAGCAGCCAAGGTTATTTTGGGGGGAGGGACGGTAGAGAAAAACTGTTTTTT. Protein product: CASSQGYFGGRDGREKLFF.